The 21 T cell receptor beta chains below were found in one sample sequenced in a study of T cell responses to AZD1222 COVID-19 vaccine. The method was immunoSEQ multiplex PCR; TCRdb's version includes in-frame clones alone and lacks a portion of them. Of 85,000 to 100,000 clones listed, approximately 80% are singletons. This specimen was peripheral blood, taken on day 0 of AZD1222 vaccination. The origin of the receptors is an adult in good health.

The rearrangement uses TRBV10-1 and TRBJ2-3, with D unresolved. CDR1 WNHNN and CDR2 SYGVQD come from the germline V gene (reference sequence). The ends were cut back, 4 bases at V and 5 bases at J, with 10 bases in the middle. The CDR3 is 13 residues long. The CDR3 loop reads CASSGSLGDTQYF. Here the CDR3 DNA reads TGCGCCAGCAGTGGCTCTCTGGGAGATACGCAGTATTTT.

The chain links TRBV6-1 to TRBJ2-3; D call uncertain. Trimming stripped 2 bases from V and 0 bases from J, with 6 bases between. This CDR3 region has 14 residues. CDR1 and CDR2 (germline): MNHNS, SASEGT. The CDR3 DNA reads as TGTGCCAGCAGTGAATTGTCTAGCACAGATACGCAGTATTTT. Protein sequence: CASSELSSTDTQYF.

This chain joins TRBV10-2 and TRBJ2-2; D call uncertain. This CDR3 region has 13 residues. Trimming left V 7 bases short and J 7 bases short, with 13 bases between. Germline V gene data show CDR1 as WSHSY and CDR2 as SAAADI. The DNA of the CDR3 is TGCGCCAGCACCGAAGCTGTTTTCGGGGAGCTGTTTTTT. Amino acids: CASTEAVFGELFF.

The J gene is TRBJ2-5, the V gene TRBV7-8; D not certain. The germline V gene encodes CDR1 SGHVS and CDR2 FQNEAQ. CDR3 size: 14 residues. V dropped 6 bases and J dropped 5 bases, with 16 bases sitting between them. The CDR3 here is CASRYRTDEETQYF. In DNA form, the CDR3 reads TGTGCCAGCAGATACCGGACGGATGAGGAGACCCAGTACTTC. Supplemented by reference TRBV7-8 and TRBJ2-5, the full variable domain reads GAGVSQSPRYKVAKRGQDVALRCDPISGHVSLFWYQQALGQGPEFLTYFQNEAQLDKSGLPSDRFFAERPEGSVSTLKIQRTQQEDSAVYLCASRYRTDEETQYFGPGTRLLVL.

The count of this clone is one. The gene calls are TRBV10-2 and TRBJ2-7, with 7 nucleotides matching TRBD2. Losses at the gene ends were 0 bases for V and 4 bases for J; bases not matched to a gene: 3. There are 14 residues in the CDR3. The germline V gene has CDR1 WSHSY and CDR2 SAAADI. CDR3 nucleotides: TGCGCCAGCAGTGAGTCGAGGACTAGATACGAGCAGTACTTC. Translated, it gives CASSESRTRYEQYF.

This clone was recorded a few times. The chain has TRBV6-5 and TRBJ2-5, with 7 bases matching TRBD2. The J segment lost 5 bases and the V segment lost 7 bases, leaving 7 bases of the junction unmatched. The length of the CDR3 is 13 residues. The V gene's germline CDR1 is MNHEY and CDR2 SVGAGI. CDR3 residues: CASKFGGSETQYF. CDR3 sequence (DNA): TGTGCCAGCAAGTTCGGCGGGAGCGAGACCCAGTACTTC.

The CDR3 sequence: CASSLNRGGSYEQYF. As DNA, the CDR3 is TGTGCCAGCAGCTTAAATAGGGGCGGAAGCTACGAGCAGTACTTC. This sequence joins TRBV7-8 and TRBJ2-7; tentatively, D is TRBD1 (5 bases). Germline CDR1 is SGHVS and CDR2 is FQNEAQ. This CDR3 spans 15 amino acids. V was clipped by 2 bases and J by 3 bases, with 14 bases between them. The whole variable domain, filled in from reference TRBV7-8 and TRBJ2-7, reads GAGVSQSPRYKVAKRGQDVALRCDPISGHVSLFWYQQALGQGPEFLTYFQNEAQLDKSGLPSDRFFAERPEGSVSTLKIQRTQQEDSAVYLCASSLNRGGSYEQYFGPGTRLTVT.

The chain joins TRBV4-3 to TRBJ2-1; D gene uncertain. The CDR3 has 13 amino acids. The germline V and J ends were trimmed by 0 bases and 6 bases, with 6 bases remaining between them. Germline CDR1 LGHNA, CDR2 YSLEER. The CDR3 DNA follows: TGCGCCAGCAGCCAAGATACTACCAATGAGCAGTTCTTC. Its protein is CASSQDTTNEQFF.

The chain carries TRBV25-1 and TRBJ2-3, with 7 bases lining up with TRBD1. CDR3 length: 14 residues. Germline V CDR1 and CDR2: MGHDK, SYGVNS. Unmatched junction bases numbered 8, after V lost 6 bases and J lost 5 bases. CDR3 coding DNA: TGTGCCAGCAGCCGAGGGGGCGCGTTAGATACGCAGTATTTT. Translated, it gives CASSRGGALDTQYF.

This clone was recorded a few times. This chain uses TRBV23-1 with TRBJ1-5; possibly TRBD1 for D (6 bases). TRBV23-1 is an open reading frame, and its role is uncertain. The CDR3 totals 16 residues. V lost 0 bases to trimming and J lost 6 bases, with 15 bases between them. The chain's CDR3 is CASSQSNREVGQPQHF. The CDR3, as DNA: TGCGCCAGCAGTCAATCGAACAGGGAGGTAGGTCAGCCCCAGCATTTT.

The V gene is TRBV5-4, the J gene TRBJ2-6, with 8 bases aligning to TRBD1. From germline, CDR1 is SGHNT and CDR2 YYREEE (reference sequence). This CDR3 is 15 amino acids long. The junction had 2 bases not matched to a gene; V was cut back by 4 bases and J by 2 bases. DNA of the CDR3: TGTGCCAGCAGCCCGGACAGGGCTGGGGCCAACGTCCTGACTTTC. Its protein is CASSPDRAGANVLTF.

This clone showed up just once. The J gene is TRBJ2-3, the V gene TRBV15; D gene ambiguous. Germline V CDR1 and CDR2: LNHNV, YYDKDF (reference sequence). The CDR3 runs 13 residues. V dropped 3 bases and J dropped 5 bases, with 9 bases sitting between them. Written as DNA, the CDR3 is TGTGCCACCAGCAGGGACGGTGAAGATACGCAGTATTTT. Protein product: CATSRDGEDTQYF.

The chain joins TRBV4-3 to TRBJ2-7; D might be TRBD2 (6 bases). The ends were cut back, 5 bases at V and 7 bases at J, with 15 bases in the middle. Per germline, CDR1 LGHNA and CDR2 YSLEER. This CDR3 is 13 amino acids long. The CDR3 reads CASSSGLGGEQYF. The CDR3 DNA reads as TGCGCCAGCAGCTCCGGACTGGGGGGTGAGCAGTACTTC.

The chain recombines TRBV2 with TRBJ2-3, with D perhaps TRBD2 (7 bases). The CDR3 covers 12 residues. The V end lost 7 bases, the J end lost 10 bases, and 15 bases lay between the germline ends. CDR1 is SNHLY and CDR2 is FYNNEI in the germline V gene. CDR3 region: CASKNQGGAQYF. The CDR3 coding sequence is TGTGCCAGCAAGAACCAAGGGGGGGCGCAGTATTTT.

This chain joins TRBV6-5 and TRBJ2-2, with TRBD2 matching 9 bases. The ends lost 2 bases at V and 5 bases at J; junction bases unmatched: 3. The CDR3 is 15 residues long. Germline values: CDR1 MNHEY, CDR2 SVGAGI. This CDR3 reads CASSYELAGTGELFF. DNA for the CDR3: TGTGCCAGCAGTTACGAGCTAGCGGGGACCGGGGAGCTGTTTTTT.

J is TRBJ2-3 and V is TRBV7-6, with D tentatively TRBD2 (6 bases). The germline CDR1 and CDR2 sequences are SGHVS and FNYEAQ. V gave up 0 bases and J gave up 0 bases, with 19 bases separating them. This CDR3 is built from 19 residues. The CDR3: CASSLAGGAPPHSTDTQYF. The CDR3, as DNA: TGTGCCAGCAGCTTAGCCGGCGGGGCGCCCCCTCACAGCACAGATACGCAGTATTTT.

The chain uses TRBV30 and TRBJ2-1; tentatively, D is TRBD1 (5 bases). The V end was cut by 5 bases, the J end by 8 bases, with 10 bases between. There are 11 residues in the CDR3. The germline CDR1 and CDR2 sequences are GTSNPN and SVGIG (reference sequence). This CDR3 reads CAWGAGDEQFF. Here the CDR3 DNA reads TGTGCCTGGGGGGCTGGGGATGAGCAGTTCTTC.

The CDR3 DNA is TGCAGCGTCGCCAACTTGAACACTGAAGCTTTCTTT. Translated, it gives CSVANLNTEAFF. The chain is built from TRBV29-1 and TRBJ1-1, with unresolved D. V shed 6 bases and J shed 0 bases, with 8 bases lying between them. In germline, CDR1 is SQVTM, CDR2 ANQGSEA. This CDR3 has 12 amino acids.

CDR3 region: CASSPGQNTGELFF. The CDR3 region has the DNA TGTGCCAGCAGCCCGGGACAGAACACCGGGGAGCTGTTTTTT. The rearrangement links TRBV7-7 to TRBJ2-2, with D maybe TRBD1 (6 bases). CDR3 length: 14 residues. V lost 5 bases and J lost 1, with 8 bases in between. The germline CDR1 and CDR2 sequences are SSHAT and FNYEAQ (reference sequence).

This clone was detected a few times. The gene calls are TRBV27 and TRBJ1-1, with D tentatively TRBD1 (5 bases). In germline, CDR1 is MNHEY, CDR2 SMNVEV (reference sequence). CDR3 length: 14 residues. Trimming removed 3 bases at V and 4 bases at J, with 12 bases between. For the CDR3, the DNA is TGTGCCAGCAGTTTGGACATAGCGGTCACTGAAGCTTTCTTT. It translates to CASSLDIAVTEAFF.

The chain joins TRBV6-1 to TRBJ1-6, with D unresolved. This CDR3 has 16 amino acids. Germline CDR1 reads MNHNS; CDR2 reads SASEGT. The V gene lost 2 bases and the J gene lost 0 bases, with 8 bases spanning the gap. The CDR3 coding sequence is TGTGCCAGCAGTGAATGGCCGAGCTCCTATAATTCACCCCTCCACTTT. This gives the protein CASSEWPSSYNSPLHF.